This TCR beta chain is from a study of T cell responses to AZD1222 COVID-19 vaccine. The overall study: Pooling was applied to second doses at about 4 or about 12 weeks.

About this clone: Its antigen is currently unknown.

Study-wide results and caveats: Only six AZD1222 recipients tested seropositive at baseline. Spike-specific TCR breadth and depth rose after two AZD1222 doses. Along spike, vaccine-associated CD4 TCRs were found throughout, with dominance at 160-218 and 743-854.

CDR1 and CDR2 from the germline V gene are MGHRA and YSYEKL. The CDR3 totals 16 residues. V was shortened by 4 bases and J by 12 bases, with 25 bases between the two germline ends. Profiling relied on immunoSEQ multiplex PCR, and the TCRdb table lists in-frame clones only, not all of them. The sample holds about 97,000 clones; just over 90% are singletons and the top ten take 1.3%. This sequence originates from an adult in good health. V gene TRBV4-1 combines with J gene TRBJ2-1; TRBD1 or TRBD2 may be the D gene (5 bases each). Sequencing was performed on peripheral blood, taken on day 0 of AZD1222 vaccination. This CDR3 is CASSPPREGKVESQFF. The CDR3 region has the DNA TGCGCCAGCAGCCCCCCTCGCGAGGGGAAAGTTGAATCGCAGTTCTTC.